This T cell receptor (beta chain) was sequenced during a study of blood T cell repertoires in COVID-19. Study-wide context: T cells, B-cell-depleted T cells, or PBMCs supplied cDNA or gDNA.

V lost 2 bases to trimming and J lost 2 bases, with 11 bases between them. The germline gives CDR1 KGHSH, CDR2 LQKENI. The CDR3 covers 15 residues. As processed by the authors: How many nucleated cells were present was estimated from reference gene primer amplification. The repertoire was sequenced with immunoSEQ multiplex PCR; TCRdb's copy has only in-frame clones and lacks some. That table gives V, J and clone size, and the DNA gave D and trimming. In the table there are roughly 4,000 clones, around 80% of which are singletons. Sample: peripheral blood. The source is a human donor with active or convalescent COVID-19. The donor label of this sample is uncertain. The chain has TRBV18 and TRBJ2-3; a possible D gene is TRBD2 (5 bases). The CDR3 is CASSPGSISTDTQYF. The CDR3 bases are TGTGCCAGCTCACCAGGGAGTATCTCCACAGATACGCAGTATTTT.